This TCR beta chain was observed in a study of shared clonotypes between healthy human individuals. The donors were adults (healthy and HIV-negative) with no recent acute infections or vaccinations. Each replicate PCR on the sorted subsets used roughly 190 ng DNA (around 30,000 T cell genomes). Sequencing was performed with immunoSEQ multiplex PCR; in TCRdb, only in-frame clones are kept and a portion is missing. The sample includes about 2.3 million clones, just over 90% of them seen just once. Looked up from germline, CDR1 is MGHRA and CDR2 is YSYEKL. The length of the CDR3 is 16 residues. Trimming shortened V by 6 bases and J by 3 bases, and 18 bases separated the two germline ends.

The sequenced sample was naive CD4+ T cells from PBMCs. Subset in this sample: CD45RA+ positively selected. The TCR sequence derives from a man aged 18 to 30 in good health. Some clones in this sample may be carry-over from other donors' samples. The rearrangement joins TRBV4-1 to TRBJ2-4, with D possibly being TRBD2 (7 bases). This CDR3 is CASSRAGAMDKNIQYF. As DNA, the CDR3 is TGCGCCAGCAGTCGTGCGGGGGCTATGGACAAAAACATTCAGTACTTC.